This TCR beta chain is from a study of blood T cell repertoires in COVID-19. Overall study: Samples came from the United States, Italy and Spain, spanning acute and convalescent COVID-19. Sample material is recorded as cDNA or gDNA derived from T cells, B-cell-depleted T cells, or PBMCs.

Germline lookup yields CDR1 SGHAT and CDR2 FQNNGV. This CDR3 spans 13 amino acids. Trimming removed 5 bases from V and 4 bases from J, with 11 bases in between. This clone is a singleton in its sample. TCRdb's copy holds only in-frame clones and misses some; the assay was immunoSEQ multiplex PCR. The sample holds about 62,000 clones, 86% seen once. The source of this sequence is a woman older than 75 with acute or convalescent COVID-19. The chain carries TRBV11-2 and TRBJ1-2; tentative D call: TRBD1 (6 bases). Sequenced: peripheral blood. The CDR3 sequence is CASSQGQGYGYTF. The CDR3 DNA reads TGTGCCAGCAGCCAGGGGCAGGGCTATGGCTACACCTTC. Full variable domain (outside the CDR3, taken from reference TRBV11-2 and TRBJ1-2): EAGVAQSPRYKIIEKRQSVAFWCNPISGHATLYWYQQILGQGPKLLIQFQNNGVVDDSQLPKDRFSAERLKGVDSTLKIQPAKLEDSAVYLCASSQGQGYGYTFGSGTRLTVV.